This T cell receptor beta chain was identified in a study of T cells in Graves' hyperthyroidism and ophthalmopathy. In the study overall: Prior to any treatment, at the point of initial diagnosis, peripheral blood was collected.

The diagnoses drew upon clinical symptoms, serum thyroxine and TRAb, thyroid ultrasound and orbital computed tomography. A sample of blood taken at first hyperthyroidism diagnosis preceded any ophthalmopathy symptoms. This clonotype was detected ten times or more. Antigen specificity is unknown. The CDR3 contains 12 residues. V was shortened by 0 bases and J by 5 bases, with 6 bases between the two germline ends. Germline V lookup: CDR1 SGHNT, CDR2 YYREEE (reference sequence). The TCR beta CDR3 regions underwent amplification using RNA transcripts as the source. The study used the HTBI primer set for a first-round RT-PCR of the TCR CDR3. TCRdb re-derived calls from the multiplex PCR reads in MiXCR, one entry per CDR3 protein. The sample contains hundreds of thousands of distinct CDR3 sequences, about 14% of which appear only once. The study, taken as a whole, reports: Classification by a 13 V-J model distinguished ophthalmopathy from stable hyperthyroidism.

This clonotype originated in a woman younger than 45 with Graves' hyperthyroidism that later progressed to Graves' ophthalmopathy. The chain links TRBV5-4 to TRBJ2-7; no clear D. The sample was blood. CDR3 residues: CASSLAPDEQYF. As DNA, the CDR3 is TGTGCCAGCAGCTTGGCCCCGGACGAGCAGTACTTC.